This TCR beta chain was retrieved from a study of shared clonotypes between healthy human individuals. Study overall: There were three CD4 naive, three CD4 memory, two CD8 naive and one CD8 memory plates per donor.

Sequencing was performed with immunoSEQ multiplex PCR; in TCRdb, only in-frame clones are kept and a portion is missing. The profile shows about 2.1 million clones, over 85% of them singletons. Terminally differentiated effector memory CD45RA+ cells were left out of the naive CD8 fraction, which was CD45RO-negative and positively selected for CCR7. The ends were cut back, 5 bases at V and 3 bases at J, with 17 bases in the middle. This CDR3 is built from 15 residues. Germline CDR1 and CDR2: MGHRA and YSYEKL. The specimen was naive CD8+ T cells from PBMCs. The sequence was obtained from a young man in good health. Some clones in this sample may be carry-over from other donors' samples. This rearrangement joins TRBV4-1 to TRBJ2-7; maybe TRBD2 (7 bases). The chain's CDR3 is CASSSVGGRSYEQYF. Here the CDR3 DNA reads TGCGCCAGCAGCTCAGTCGGGGGGCGGAGCTACGAGCAGTACTTC.